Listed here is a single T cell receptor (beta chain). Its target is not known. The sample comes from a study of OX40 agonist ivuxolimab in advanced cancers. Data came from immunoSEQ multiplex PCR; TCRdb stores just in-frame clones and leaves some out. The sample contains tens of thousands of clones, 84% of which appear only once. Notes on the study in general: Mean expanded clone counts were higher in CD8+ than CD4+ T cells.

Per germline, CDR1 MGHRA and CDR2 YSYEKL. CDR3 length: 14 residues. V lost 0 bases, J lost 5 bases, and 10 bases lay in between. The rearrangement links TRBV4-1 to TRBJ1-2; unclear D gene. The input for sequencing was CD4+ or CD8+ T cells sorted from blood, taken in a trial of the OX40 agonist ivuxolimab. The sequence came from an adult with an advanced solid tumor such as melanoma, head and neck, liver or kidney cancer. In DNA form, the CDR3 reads TGCGCCAGCAGCCAAGATCAAACAGTATATGGCTACACCTTC. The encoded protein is CASSQDQTVYGYTF.